This T cell receptor (beta chain) was found in a study of blood T cell repertoires in COVID-19. Study summary: Researchers got acute and convalescent COVID-19 samples from the United States, Italy and Spain. In each case, the material was cDNA or gDNA derived from T cells, B-cell-depleted T cells, or PBMCs.

Methods used by the authors: Nucleated cell counts were estimated from reference gene primer amplification. TCRdb's copy holds only in-frame clones and misses some; the assay was immunoSEQ multiplex PCR. That table supplies the V and J calls and clone size; D and trimming were determined from the DNA. Of under 300,000 clones in the sample, around 80% were seen once. V dropped 0 bases and J dropped 7 bases, with 13 bases sitting between them. This CDR3 contains 15 residues. Germline assignment: CDR1 SGHAT and CDR2 FQNNGV. The chain combines TRBV11-2 with TRBJ1-5; D unresolved. This TCR came from a middle-aged woman who had recovered from COVID-19. Specimen: peripheral blood. This CDR3 is CASSLDSGVQQPQHF. The CDR3 DNA follows: TGTGCCAGCAGCTTAGATAGCGGGGTACAGCAGCCCCAGCATTTT.